Sequencing of this TCR beta chain was carried out in a study of long-term antiretroviral therapy in people with HIV. This clone has just a few counts. A v3.0 immunoSEQ assay was performed at survey level. The protocol was immunoSEQ multiplex PCR, while the TCRdb copy is restricted to in-frame clones and leaves out a portion. The sample lists roughly 28,000 clones, approximately 78% seen once, with about 8.2% in the top ten. Sequencing used unsorted PBMCs, obtained 3 years after starting antiretroviral therapy. The receptor was isolated from a man aged 40-55 years with HIV.

CDR3 loop: CASSPTGDGYTF. The CDR3 DNA sequence: TGCGCCAGCAGCCCGACAGGGGATGGCTACACCTTC. The chain employs TRBV5-1 and TRBJ1-2; 8 nucleotides match TRBD1. The germline gives CDR1 SGHRS, CDR2 YFSETQ. The V segment lost 4 bases and the J segment 6 bases; nucleotides outside the gene matches: 2. The CDR3 has 12 amino acids.